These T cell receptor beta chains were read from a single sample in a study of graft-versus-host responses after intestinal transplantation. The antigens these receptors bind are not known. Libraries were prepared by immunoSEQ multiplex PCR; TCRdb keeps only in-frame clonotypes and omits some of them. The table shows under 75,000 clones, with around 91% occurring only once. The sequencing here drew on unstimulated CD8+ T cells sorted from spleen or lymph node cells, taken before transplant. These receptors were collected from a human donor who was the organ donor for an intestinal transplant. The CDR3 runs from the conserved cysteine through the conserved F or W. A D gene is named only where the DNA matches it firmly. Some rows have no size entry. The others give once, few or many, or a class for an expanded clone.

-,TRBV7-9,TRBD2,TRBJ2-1,TGTGCCAGCAGCTTAGGCCTAGCGGGTTGGGGCAATGAGCAGTTCTTC,CASSLGLAGWGNEQFF
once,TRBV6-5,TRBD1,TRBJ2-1,TGTGCCAGTTTCTCCGGGACAGACTCCTACAATGAGCAGTTCTTC,CASFSGTDSYNEQFF
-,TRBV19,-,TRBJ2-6,TGTGCCAGTAGTATGGTCGGCTCTGGGGCCAACGTCCTGACTTTC,CASSMVGSGANVLTF
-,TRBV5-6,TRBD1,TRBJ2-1,TGTGCCAGCAGCTTATTGGGACAGGGTGACAATGAGCAGTTCTTC,CASSLLGQGDNEQFF
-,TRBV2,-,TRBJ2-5,TGTGCCAGCAGTGAAGGAGGCGGGGAGACCCAGTACTTC,CASSEGGGETQYF
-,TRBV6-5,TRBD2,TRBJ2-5,TGTGCCAGCAGCCCGGCGGGGGGGGAGACCCAGTACTTC,CASSPAGGETQYF
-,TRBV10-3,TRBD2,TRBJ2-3,TGTGCCATCAGTGTTGTAGCGGGGGCACCCGCAGATACGCAGTATTTT,CAISVVAGAPADTQYF
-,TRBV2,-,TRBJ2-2,TGTGCCAGGCTAGCGACGAACACCGGGGAGCTGTTTTTT,CARLATNTGELFF
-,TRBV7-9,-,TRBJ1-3,TGTGCCAGCAGCTCCCGGGACAACTACTCTGGAAACACCATATATTTT,CASSSRDNYSGNTIYF
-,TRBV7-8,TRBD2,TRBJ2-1,TGTGCCAGCAGCACACTAGCGGTTGTCAATGAGCAGTTCTTC,CASSTLAVVNEQFF
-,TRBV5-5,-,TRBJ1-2,TGTGCCAGCAGCTCGCAAAGGGGGACTAACTATGGCTACACCTTC,CASSSQRGTNYGYTF
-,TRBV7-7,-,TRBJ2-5,TGTGCTAGCAGCCGCCGGGTTCAAGAGACCCAGTACTTC,CASSRRVQETQYF
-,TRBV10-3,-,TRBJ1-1,TGTGCCATCGATGAGGACGGGGGCACTGAAGCTTTCTTT,CAIDEDGGTEAFF
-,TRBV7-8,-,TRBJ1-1,TGTGCCAGCAGCTTGGACAAGAACACTGAAGCTTTCTTT,CASSLDKNTEAFF
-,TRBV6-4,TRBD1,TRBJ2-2,TGTGCCAGCAGAGTACAGGGGACCGGGGAGCTGTTTTTT,CASRVQGTGELFF
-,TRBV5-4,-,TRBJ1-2,TGTGCCAGCAGCTTCTTCGACAGTAATGGCTACACCTTC,CASSFFDSNGYTF
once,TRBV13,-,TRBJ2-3,TGTGCCAGCAGCTTAGCCTCAGGCCCTCGAAAGCAAGATACGCAGTATTTT,CASSLASGPRKQDTQYF
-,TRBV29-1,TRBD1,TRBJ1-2,TGCAGCGTTGATGAGACAGGGGCGGATGGCTACACCTTC,CSVDETGADGYTF
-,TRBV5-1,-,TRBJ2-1,TGCGCCAGCAGCTTGGCCTGGGGGCCCGCCTACAATGAGCAGTTCTTC,CASSLAWGPAYNEQFF
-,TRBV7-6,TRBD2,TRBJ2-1,TGTGCCAGCAGCTATGGGACTAGCGTAGACAATGAGCAGTTCTTC,CASSYGTSVDNEQFF
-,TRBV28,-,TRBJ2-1,TGTGCCGCGGGCGATGAGCAGTTCTTC,CAAGDEQFF
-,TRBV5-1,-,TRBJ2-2,TGCGCCAGCAGCCCGGGACTCCAATACACCGGGGAGCTGTTTTTT,CASSPGLQYTGELFF
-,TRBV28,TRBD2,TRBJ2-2,TGTGCCAGCAGTTTAACTAGCGGGGGGTACACCGGGGAGCTGTTTTTT,CASSLTSGGYTGELFF
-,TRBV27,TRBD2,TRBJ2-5,TGTGCCAGCAGTTTAGCGGGGGTGGGGACCCAGTACTTC,CASSLAGVGTQYF
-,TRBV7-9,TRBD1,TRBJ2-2,TGTGCCAGCAGCGGAGAACAGGGGCCCGGGGAGCTGTTTTTT,CASSGEQGPGELFF
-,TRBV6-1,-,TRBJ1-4,TGTGCCAGCAGCATCGGGGGGTCCGGGGATGAAAAACTGTTTTTT,CASSIGGSGDEKLFF
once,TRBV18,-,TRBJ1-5,TGTGCCAGCTCATCAACAGGTTACAATCAGCCCCAGCATTTT,CASSSTGYNQPQHF
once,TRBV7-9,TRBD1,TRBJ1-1,TGTGCCAGCAGCTCTACAGGGGGGATGAACACTGAAGCTTTCTTT,CASSSTGGMNTEAFF
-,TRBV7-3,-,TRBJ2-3,TGTGCCAGCATGCGGGGCCCCTCTAGCACAGATACGCAGTATTTT,CASMRGPSSTDTQYF
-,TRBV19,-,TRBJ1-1,TGTGCCAGTAGTAGGGGAACAGGGAGCACTGAAGCTTTCTTT,CASSRGTGSTEAFF
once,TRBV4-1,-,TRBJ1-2,TGCGCCAGCAGGGAAGGGGGTTCAAATGGCTACACCTTC,CASREGGSNGYTF
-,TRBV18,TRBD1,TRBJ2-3,TGTGCCAGTCGGGCAGGGGGTTTGGAGACGCAGTATTTT,CASRAGGLETQYF
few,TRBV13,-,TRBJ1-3,TGTGCCAGCAGCTTTAGGGGGTACTCTGGAAACACCATATATTTT,CASSFRGYSGNTIYF
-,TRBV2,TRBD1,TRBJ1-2,TGTGCCAAAGGGACAGGGTTGTTACGGGGCTACACCTTC,CAKGTGLLRGYTF
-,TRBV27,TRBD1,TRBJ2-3,TGTGCCGGCAGTTTATCGACAGGGGCAGATACGCAGTATTTT,CAGSLSTGADTQYF
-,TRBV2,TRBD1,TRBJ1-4,TGTGCCAGCAGTGAATCGACAGGGACTAATGAAAAACTGTTTTTT,CASSESTGTNEKLFF
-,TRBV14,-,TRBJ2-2,TGTGCCAGCAGCCACTTTAATGGGCCTTCGAACACCGGGGAGCTGTTTTTT,CASSHFNGPSNTGELFF
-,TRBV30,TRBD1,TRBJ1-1,TGTGCCTGGAGTGAGGGACAGGGAGTGTCTGAAGCTTTCTTT,CAWSEGQGVSEAFF
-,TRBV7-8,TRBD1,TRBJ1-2,TGTGCCAGCAACTTAGGACAGGCTAACTATGGCTACACCTTC,CASNLGQANYGYTF
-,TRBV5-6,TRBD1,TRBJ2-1,TGTGCCAGCAGCTTCGGGACAGGGGAGTTCTTC,CASSFGTGEFF
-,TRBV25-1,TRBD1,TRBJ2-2,TGTGCCAGCAGTGAATCACAGGGGCCGTTACCGAACACCGGGGAGCTGTTTTTT,CASSESQGPLPNTGELFF
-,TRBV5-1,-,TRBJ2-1,TGCGCCAGCAGCTTACGGACTACCGCTTCCTACAATGAGCAGTTCTTC,CASSLRTTASYNEQFF
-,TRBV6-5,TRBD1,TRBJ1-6,TGTGCCAGCAGTTCCCCGGGACAGGGAAATTCACCCCTCCACTTT,CASSSPGQGNSPLHF